Presented here are 19 T cell receptor beta chains from one specimen sequenced in a study of T cell repertoires in cytomegalovirus infection. These receptors lack a known antigen. A single record per CDR3 protein comes from TCRdb applying MiXCR to the reads. The repertoire holds roughly 80,000 distinct CDR3 sequences, with 35% to 45% as singletons. The sample in question was CD8+ T cells from cultured PBMCs, obtained from culture after CMV antigen stimulation. The receptors stem from a human donor in good health (CMV status not recorded). Some clones in this sample may be carry-over from other donors' samples.

The chain has TRBV5-6 and TRBJ2-7; TRBD1 matches 10 bases. Germline V gene lookup returns CDR1 SGHDT and CDR2 YYEEEE. The CDR3 sequence is 15 residues long. Trimming removed 4 bases from V and 1 base from J; junction bases left unmatched: 5. The CDR3 bases are TGTGCCAGCAGCCCGGACAGGGGGGGGTCCTACGAGCAGTACTTC. This translates into CASSPDRGGSYEQYF.

The chain has TRBV2 and TRBJ2-2; possible D gene TRBD1, 5 bases. Germline CDR1 and CDR2: SNHLY and FYNNEI. Trimming removed 6 bases from V and 1 base from J, with 9 bases in between. There are 14 residues in the CDR3. DNA of the CDR3: TGTGCCAGCAGAGTCGACAGGAACACCGGGGAGCTGTTTTTT. It translates to CASRVDRNTGELFF.

As DNA, the CDR3 is TGTGCCAGCAGCTTATTGGGAAACATTCAGTACTTC. The encoded protein is CASSLLGNIQYF. The rearrangement uses TRBV7-2 and TRBJ2-4; no reliable D call. The CDR3 runs to 12 residues. The V end lost 2 bases, the J end lost 6 bases, and 5 bases lay between the germline ends. Germline lookup yields CDR1 SGHTA and CDR2 FQGNSA.

The chain uses TRBV7-3 and TRBJ2-2; TRBD1 is a possible D gene (6 bases). Germline V gene data show CDR1 as SGHTA and CDR2 as FQGTGA. The V and J ends lost 5 bases and 0 bases respectively, with 13 bases between them. This CDR3 contains 16 residues. Here the CDR3 DNA reads TGTGCCAGCAGCCCGACTGACAGGTCGAACACCGGGGAGCTGTTTTTT. This sequence encodes CASSPTDRSNTGELFF. Looking up the rest from reference TRBV7-3 and TRBJ2-2 gives the full variable domain: GAGVSQTPSNKVTEKGKYVELRCDPISGHTALYWYRQSLGQGPEFLIYFQGTGAADDSGLPNDRFFAVRPEGSVSTLKIQRTERGDSAVYLCASSPTDRSNTGELFFGEGSRLTVL.

The chain links TRBV20-1 to TRBJ2-1; no definite D call. Germline V gene data show CDR1 as DFQATT and CDR2 as SNEGSKA (reference sequence). CDR3 size: 15 residues. The V gene lost 5 bases and the J gene lost 1 base, with 15 bases spanning the gap. DNA of the CDR3: TGCAGTGCTCCAGTCCCGACTGAATCCTACAATGAGCAGTTCTTC. Its translation: CSAPVPTESYNEQFF.

This clonotype was picked up one time. V and J are TRBV19 and TRBJ2-1; D gene uncertain. Germline values: CDR1 LNHDA, CDR2 SQIVND (reference sequence). With 2 bases removed from V and 3 bases from J, the gap between germline ends came to 5 bases. The CDR3 totals 13 residues. The CDR3 is CASSISFYNEQFF. The CDR3 region has the DNA TGTGCCAGTAGTATAAGCTTCTACAATGAGCAGTTCTTC.

About this clonotype: One junction end disagrees with the germline gene, perhaps due to a read error. The CDR3 reads CVSSSRDRMTGELFF. The CDR3 DNA reads as TGTGTCAGCAGCTCCAGGGACCGGATGACCGGGGAGCTGTTTTTT. The chain joins TRBV13 to TRBJ2-2, with D perhaps matching TRBD1 or TRBD2 (5 bases each). This CDR3 has 15 residues. Per the germline V gene, CDR1 is PRHDT and CDR2 is FYEKMQ (reference sequence).

This clonotype was seen a few times. The chain has TRBV4-1 and TRBJ2-3; TRBD2 aligns across 8 bases. Germline V CDR1 and CDR2: MGHRA, YSYEKL. V shed 4 bases, J shed 6 bases, and the junction held 15 bases outside the gene matches. The CDR3 has 17 residues. Here the CDR3 reads CASSLNLGGAPFDTQYF. The CDR3 DNA sequence: TGCGCCAGCAGCCTCAACCTCGGGGGGGCCCCTTTCGATACGCAGTATTTT.

This clonotype was counted a few times. This chain joins TRBV15 and TRBJ1-4; TRBD1 might be the D (6 bases). Germline loops: CDR1 LNHNV, CDR2 YYDKDF (reference sequence). Trimming pared 5 bases from V and 1 base from J, leaving 14 bases between. This CDR3 region has 16 residues. The CDR3 nucleotides read TGTGCCACCAGCGAGGGGAGCAGGGGAACTAATGAAAAACTGTTTTTT. This codes for CATSEGSRGTNEKLFF.

There are a few counts of this clonotype. The chain has TRBV14 and TRBJ2-3; TRBD1 agrees at 8 bases. The CDR3 spans 15 residues. The germline V gene has CDR1 SGHDN and CDR2 FVKESK. With 2 bases clipped from V and 2 bases from J, the junction kept 3 bases outside the gene matches. The CDR3 region has the DNA TGTGCCAGCAGCCAATGGGACAGGAACACAGATACGCAGTATTTT. The encoded protein is CASSQWDRNTDTQYF. The full variable domain, in which reference TRBV14 and TRBJ2-3 provide the parts outside the CDR3, is EAGVTQFPSHSVIEKGQTVTLRCDPISGHDNLYWYRRVMGKEIKFLLHFVKESKQDESGMPNNRFLAERTGGTYSTLKVQPAELEDSGVYFCASSQWDRNTDTQYFGPGTRLTVL.

This clonotype has just a few counts. J is TRBJ1-2 and V is TRBV4-2, with a tentative D call TRBD1 (6 bases). The CDR3 totals 16 residues. CDR1 LGHNA and CDR2 YNFKEQ come from the germline V gene. The V gene lost 0 bases and the J gene lost 5 bases, with 16 bases spanning the gap. The CDR3 bases are TGTGCCAGCAGCCAAGAGAGTCAGGGGCCGGTATATGGCTACACCTTC. Protein: CASSQESQGPVYGYTF.

The chain is built from TRBV6-1 and TRBJ2-5, with D perhaps matching TRBD1 (6 bases). V lost 7 bases, J lost 4 bases, and 19 bases lay in between. Germline CDR1 MNHNS, CDR2 SASEGT. The CDR3 is 15 residues long. CDR3 loop: CASILDRSPGETQYF. The CDR3 coding sequence is TGTGCCAGCATACTCGACAGGTCTCCCGGAGAGACCCAGTACTTC.

In its sample, this clonotype was seen once. The V and J genes are TRBV29-1 and TRBJ2-1, with 15 bases matching TRBD2. With V trimmed by 7 bases and J by 4 bases, 8 bases remained unmatched. The V gene's germline CDR1 is SQVTM and CDR2 ANQGSEA. This CDR3 is 16 amino acids long. CDR3 region: CSARGTSGGQYNEQFF. The CDR3 nucleotides are TGCAGCGCACGGGGGACTAGCGGGGGGCAGTACAATGAGCAGTTCTTC.

The V call is TRBV5-5, the J call TRBJ1-5; D gene ambiguous. Per the germline V gene, CDR1 is SGHKS and CDR2 is YYEKEE (reference sequence). Deletions cut 2 bases from V and 2 bases from J, with 14 bases between. The CDR3 totals 16 residues. CDR3 bases: TGTGCCAGCAGCTTTGGGGTTCCCCAGGGCAATCAGCCCCAGCATTTT. Translation: CASSFGVPQGNQPQHF.

CDR3 nucleotides: TGTGCCAGCAGCTTAGACCCGGGGAGACAAGAGACCCAGTACTTC. This codes for CASSLDPGRQETQYF. The chain links TRBV7-6 to TRBJ2-5; D is possibly TRBD2 (5 bases). Looked up from germline, CDR1 is SGHVS and CDR2 is FNYEAQ. The CDR3 has 15 amino acids. Trimming cost V 1 base and J 2 bases, with 11 bases left between them.

V gene TRBV4-1 combines with J gene TRBJ2-1; D gene unclear. Deletions cut 3 bases from V and 1 base from J, with 7 bases between. The germline gives CDR1 MGHRA, CDR2 YSYEKL. The CDR3 covers 14 residues. For the CDR3, the DNA is TGCGCCAGCAGCCATCGTAGTTCCTACAATGAGCAGTTCTTC. The encoded protein is CASSHRSSYNEQFF.

The rearrangement uses TRBV12-3 or TRBV12-4 and TRBJ2-3; weak D call: TRBD1 (6 bases). Between the trimmed V and J ends, which lost 7 bases and 2 bases, there was a span of 13 bases. CDR3 length equals 14 residues. Here the CDR3 DNA reads TGTGCCAGCACGGACAGAGGGGTCACAGATACGCAGTATTTT. Translation gives CASTDRGVTDTQYF.

The rearrangement uses TRBV27 and TRBJ1-5; D is ambiguous. CDR3 length equals 14 residues. Germline CDR1 MNHEY, CDR2 SMNVEV (reference sequence). The V and J ends lost 1 base and 0 bases respectively, with 4 bases between them. CDR3 DNA sequence: TGTGCCAGCAGTTTATTCGGTAGCAATCAGCCCCAGCATTTT. Translated, it gives CASSLFGSNQPQHF.

Concerning this clonotype: Relative to the germline gene, one junction end is altered; a read error may explain this. The chain is built from TRBV3-1 and TRBJ1-6, with 7 nucleotides matching TRBD1. CDR3 length equals 16 residues. Germline V gene sequence: CDR1 LGHDT, CDR2 YNNKEL (reference sequence). CDR3 in DNA: TGTGCCAGCACCCAACTACCGGGACAGAATAATTCACCCCTCCACTTT. Its translation is CASTQLPGQNNSPLHF.